The T cell receptor beta chain under discussion was sequenced for a study of blood T cell repertoires in COVID-19. Study information: The origin of the acute and convalescent COVID-19 samples was the United States, Italy and Spain.

The CDR3 totals 13 residues. Germline CDR1 and CDR2: SGHDN and FVKESK. V lost 1 base to trimming and J lost 6 bases, with 10 bases between them. Source study methods: It was from reference gene primer amplification that nucleated cell counts were estimated. Profiling relied on immunoSEQ multiplex PCR, and the TCRdb table lists in-frame clones only, not all of them. The DNA gave D and trimming, while V, J and clone size come from that table. Here the sample spans a few hundred thousand clones, more than 85% being singletons. The V call is TRBV14, the J call TRBJ2-7; maybe TRBD2 (6 bases). The sequence derives from a young adult with COVID-19, enrolled during active disease. Sequencing was carried out using peripheral blood. The chain's CDR3 is CASSQVGRGEQYF. The CDR3 bases are TGTGCCAGCAGCCAAGTCGGGAGAGGCGAGCAGTACTTC.